This entry concerns a single T cell receptor (beta chain). Its matching antigen is unknown. This specimen comes from a study of cytomegalovirus exposure and HLA in healthy donors. The V gene's germline CDR1 is SGHRS and CDR2 YFSETQ. CDR3 length: 15 amino acids. Trimming took off 4 bases at V and 1 base at J, with 15 bases between the two ends. PCR was performed using 60 Vbeta and 13 Jbeta primers. TCRdb's copy holds only in-frame clones and misses some; the assay was immunoSEQ multiplex PCR. The sample has 100,000 to 150,000 clones; 74% are singletons. Study conclusions and caveats: The presence/absence work took it that sequencing depth was about the same across donors. According to a later analysis, most TCR beta chains associated with CMV appeared HLA-restricted. The authors considered a cluster of highly shared sequence variants likely to be a sequencing artifact.

The chain combines TRBV5-1 with TRBJ2-7; D possibly corresponds to TRBD1 (6 bases). The clonotype comes from a man in his forties in good health and CMV-seropositive. Sequenced sample: PBMCs. This chain's CDR3 is CASSLPGALSYEQYF. The CDR3 region has the DNA TGCGCCAGCAGCCTTCCAGGGGCCCTTTCCTACGAGCAGTACTTC.